The rows below give T cell receptor beta chains drawn from one sample of a study of Ad26.COV2.S vaccination and SARS-CoV-2 variants. Generated by immunoSEQ multiplex PCR, the TCRdb table keeps only in-frame clones and is missing some. Of 300,000 to 350,000 clones listed, around 90% are singletons. Sequenced here: peripheral blood, sampled in a trial of Ad26.COV2.S vaccine versus placebo. These receptors originate from a person between 18 and 65 years old who received the Ad26.COV2.S COVID-19 vaccine or a placebo. Both conserved end residues are part of each CDR3. The D gene is left open where the match is weak. A row's size may be missing; if present it is once, few, many or a size class.

j_call clone_size d_call v_call cdr3_aa cdr3_nt
TRBJ2-1 NA NA TRBV28 CASSLLPSKNEQFF TGTGCCAGCAGTTTATTGCCGTCCAAAAATGAGCAGTTCTTC
TRBJ2-1 NA TRBD2 TRBV25-1 CASSEYSGGRLEQFF TGTGCCAGCAGTGAATATAGCGGGGGGCGGCTTGAGCAGTTCTTC
TRBJ1-1 NA NA TRBV6-5 CASTLWVTEAFF TGTGCCAGCACCCTCTGGGTCACTGAAGCTTTCTTT
TRBJ2-1 NA TRBD2 TRBV7-6 CASSLRGRTSGYNEQFF TGTGCCAGCAGCTTGAGGGGTCGGACTAGCGGCTACAATGAGCAGTTCTTC
TRBJ2-1 NA NA TRBV28 CASSSAISLHLYNEQFF TGTGCCAGCAGTTCCGCCATAAGCCTCCACCTCTACAATGAGCAGTTCTTC
TRBJ2-2 NA NA TRBV2 CASRRVNGGTGELFF TGTGCCAGCAGGCGGGTAAACGGGGGAACCGGGGAGCTGTTTTTT
TRBJ1-1 NA NA TRBV6-6 CASGDPGAFF TGTGCCAGCGGGGATCCCGGAGCTTTCTTT
TRBJ2-1 NA NA TRBV12-3/TRBV12-4 CASSLGSYNEQFF TGTGCCAGCAGTTTAGGGTCCTACAATGAGCAGTTCTTC
TRBJ2-3 once NA TRBV4-3 CASSQEGPRTALDTQYF TGCGCCAGCAGCCAAGAGGGACCTAGGACGGCCCTGGATACGCAGTATTTT
TRBJ1-2 few NA TRBV5-4 CASSALGYGYTF TGTGCCAGCAGCGCCCTGGGCTATGGCTACACCTTC
TRBJ2-2 NA NA TRBV5-1 CASRPPAWTSTGELFF TGCGCCAGCAGACCCCCTGCCTGGACTTCCACCGGGGAGCTGTTTTTT
TRBJ2-3 NA TRBD2 TRBV4-2 CASSERAGGPDTQYF TGTGCCAGCAGCGAACGAGCGGGGGGGCCAGATACGCAGTATTTT
TRBJ2-1 NA TRBD2 TRBV3-1/TRBV3-2 CASSAAGTSGRGQFF TGTGCCAGCAGCGCCGCCGGGACTAGCGGAAGGGGGCAGTTCTTC
TRBJ2-3 NA TRBD2 TRBV4-3 CASSQGNSGAGDTQYF TGCGCCAGCAGCCAAGGGAATAGCGGGGCGGGAGATACGCAGTATTTT
TRBJ2-2 NA NA TRBV5-1 CASSPDFYTGELFF TGCGCCAGCAGCCCGGACTTCTACACCGGGGAGCTGTTTTTT
TRBJ2-1 NA NA TRBV6-2/TRBV6-3 CASCWGAYNEQFF TGTGCCAGCTGTTGGGGGGCCTACAATGAGCAGTTCTTC
TRBJ2-3 NA NA TRBV24-1 CATSDTPQDIYGTDTQYF TGTGCCACCAGTGATACCCCTCAGGACATTTATGGCACAGATACGCAGTATTTT
TRBJ2-3 few TRBD1 TRBV28 CASRFGTDFTDTQYF TGTGCCAGCAGGTTTGGGACAGACTTCACAGATACGCAGTATTTT
TRBJ2-1 NA NA TRBV29-1 CSVEVADYNEQFF TGCAGCGTAGAGGTAGCGGACTACAATGAGCAGTTCTTC
TRBJ1-2 once TRBD1 TRBV7-9 CASSPRDSNYGYTF TGTGCCAGCAGCCCCCGGGACAGCAACTATGGCTACACCTTC
TRBJ2-2 NA TRBD1 TRBV4-1 CASSQEGTGFGGELFF TGCGCCAGCAGCCAAGAAGGGACAGGGTTTGGCGGGGAGCTGTTTTTT
TRBJ2-1 NA TRBD1 TRBV6-5 CASGQGRDNEQFF TGTGCCAGCGGACAGGGGAGAGACAATGAGCAGTTCTTC
TRBJ1-2 once NA TRBV13 CASSLLGNGYTF TGTGCCAGCAGCTTACTTGGGAATGGCTACACCTTC
TRBJ1-5 NA NA TRBV30 CAWSLSGNQPQHF TGTGCCTGGAGTTTGTCAGGCAATCAGCCCCAGCATTTT
TRBJ1-2 few TRBD1 TRBV3-1/TRBV3-2 CASSQDGMGQAYGYTF TGTGCCAGCAGCCAAGATGGGATGGGACAGGCATATGGCTACACCTTC
TRBJ1-3 once NA TRBV5-1 CASSARGDGNTIYF TGCGCCAGCAGTGCAAGGGGGGACGGAAACACCATATATTTT
TRBJ1-1 NA TRBD1 TRBV19 CASSTGQMNTEAFF TGTGCCAGTAGTACGGGACAGATGAACACTGAAGCTTTCTTT
TRBJ2-6 once NA TRBV19 CASHGTLYSGANVLTF TGTGCCAGCCACGGGACTTTATACTCTGGGGCCAACGTCCTGACTTTC
TRBJ1-2 NA NA TRBV7-2 CASSPESIYGYTF TGTGCCAGCAGCCCTGAGTCTATATATGGCTACACCTTC
TRBJ1-2 once NA TRBV6-1 CASSEVSGFGYTF TGTGCCAGCAGTGAAGTGAGTGGATTCGGCTACACCTTC
TRBJ2-2 NA TRBD2 TRBV6-2/TRBV6-3 CASSPGLALDGELFF TGTGCCAGCAGTCCGGGACTAGCGTTAGACGGGGAGCTGTTTTTT